This T cell receptor (beta chain) was recorded in a study of T-cell memory formation after mild COVID-19. Across the whole study: Among the donors, TCR clusters were largely specific to each donor.

Regarding the study as a whole: Memory from before infection featured some responding clones, which suggests cross-reactive memory joined. Later expanders leaned CD4+, whereas clones that contracted between day 15 and 85 were balanced CD4/CD8.

TCRdb reprocessed the 5' RACE reads via MiXCR and lists one record per CDR3 protein. The repertoire holds around 310,000 distinct CDR3 sequences, with approximately 15% as singletons. The V gene lost 4 bases and the J gene lost 10 bases, with 14 bases spanning the gap. CDR1 and CDR2 (germline): SGHRS, YFSETQ. The CDR3 sequence is 12 residues long. With regard to this clonotype: Its target is unknown.

The sample was PBMCs or a T cell subset sorted from them (not recorded which). The sequence was obtained from a man between 18 and 29 years old who had mild COVID-19 (a few samples of this study predate the infection). Cell type and time point are not known. The V and J genes are TRBV5-1 and TRBJ1-1; D might be TRBD1 (5 bases). The CDR3 is CASSRDSGVAFF. The CDR3 nucleotides are TGCGCCAGCAGCAGGGACTCCGGGGTAGCTTTCTTT.